Listed below are T cell receptor beta chains from one sample, sequenced in a study of blood T cell repertoires in COVID-19. The assay was immunoSEQ multiplex PCR, and TCRdb's table has in-frame clones only and misses some. This table has 130,000 to 150,000 clones, around 90% appearing once. Sequences were obtained from peripheral blood. Every receptor here comes from a woman in her 50s with acute or convalescent COVID-19. Both conserved end residues are part of each CDR3. A D gene is named only where the DNA matches it firmly. Rows give clone size only sometimes, using once, few, many, or a class for an expanded clone.

>.|.|TRBV4-1|TRBJ1-2
TGCGCCAGCAGCCGACTCGCCCGGATAGCTAACTATGGCTACACCTTC
CASSRLARIANYGYTF
>TRBD1|once|TRBV9|TRBJ1-5
TGTGCCAGCAGCGTAGATGGGACAGGGGAACAGCCCCAGCATTTT
CASSVDGTGEQPQHF
>TRBD1|.|TRBV19|TRBJ1-6
TGTGCCAGTAGTCACGGACAGGGGGATAATTCACCCCTCCACTTT
CASSHGQGDNSPLHF
>.|once|TRBV19|TRBJ1-1
TGTGCCAGTAACCCCAGGGTAAAGAACACTGAAGCTTTCTTT
CASNPRVKNTEAFF
>TRBD1|once|TRBV14|TRBJ1-6
TGTGCCAGCAGCCAGGACAGGCTTCTGGGCGGATCACCCCTCCACTTT
CASSQDRLLGGSPLHF
>TRBD2|.|TRBV10-3|TRBJ2-7
TGTGCCAGCGCTACCGGGACTAGCGGCTACGAGCAGTACTTC
CASATGTSGYEQYF
>.|once|TRBV7-9|TRBJ1-1
TGTGCCAGCAGTTTCGCCCTACTTGACAGTCTGAACACTGAAGCTTTCTTT
CASSFALLDSLNTEAFF
>.|few|TRBV7-9|TRBJ1-2
TGTGCCAGCAGCTCTACCTCGGGAGGCTACACCTTC
CASSSTSGGYTF
>.|few|TRBV7-8|TRBJ2-1
TGTGCCAGCAGCTTGACCTCCGGACTGTACCCCTACAATGAGCAGTTCTTC
CASSLTSGLYPYNEQFF
>.|.|TRBV5-5|TRBJ2-7
TGTGCCAGCAGCTTCAGACTCCCGTCCGAGCAGTACTTC
CASSFRLPSEQYF
>.|.|TRBV11-2|TRBJ2-4
TGTGCCAGCAGCCGGGTTACACGGGACATTCAGTACTTC
CASSRVTRDIQYF
>TRBD2|.|TRBV18|TRBJ2-2
TGTGCCAGCTCGTCCTTAGCGGGGACGAACACCGGGGAGCTGTTTTTT
CASSSLAGTNTGELFF
>.|.|TRBV30|TRBJ1-1
TGTGCCTGGAGTGTACAGGGGAACACTGAAGCTTTCTTT
CAWSVQGNTEAFF
>.|.|TRBV3-1/TRBV3-2|TRBJ1-5
TGTGCCAGCAGCCAAAAACAGGGAGGCAATCAGCCCCAGCATTTT
CASSQKQGGNQPQHF
>TRBD1|few|TRBV5-1|TRBJ1-1
TGCGCCAGCAAAGACAGGGTGAACACTGAAGCTTTCTTT
CASKDRVNTEAFF
>TRBD1|.|TRBV29-1|TRBJ2-7
TGCAGCGCTAGACAGGGTGCCGACGAGCAGTACTTC
CSARQGADEQYF
>TRBD1|once|TRBV2|TRBJ2-7
TGTGCCAGCAGGGCGGGACAGGGCCTTTCCCTCGAGCAGTACTTC
CASRAGQGLSLEQYF
>.|.|TRBV10-3|TRBJ1-2
TGTGCCATCAGTGGCAGGGATTCTAACTATGGCTACACCTTC
CAISGRDSNYGYTF
>.|.|TRBV24-1|TRBJ2-2
TGTGCCACCAGGGACAGTACGAACACCGGGGAGCTGTTTTTT
CATRDSTNTGELFF
>TRBD2|.|TRBV9|TRBJ2-7
TGTGCCAGCAGCGTAGGTTCTAGCGGGGGGCCGGTCGAGCAGTACTTC
CASSVGSSGGPVEQYF
>TRBD2|.|TRBV7-6|TRBJ2-3
TGTGCCAGCAGCGTGACTAGCTTTGCTAGCACAGATACGCAGTATTTT
CASSVTSFASTDTQYF
>.|.|TRBV4-2|TRBJ2-7
TGTGCCAGCAGCCCCAATGGGGCCGAGCAGTACTTC
CASSPNGAEQYF
>TRBD2|.|TRBV4-2|TRBJ2-1
TGTGCCAGCAGCCCTGGAAGCGGGGGGGCGTACAATGAGCAGTTCTTC
CASSPGSGGAYNEQFF
>.|.|TRBV6-1|TRBJ2-4
TGTGCCAGCAGTGAAGCCAGACCAGGCATTCAGTACTTC
CASSEARPGIQYF
>.|.|TRBV3-1/TRBV3-2|TRBJ2-2
TGTGCCAGCAGTCCCCGGACAACGGAAGGGGAGCTGTTTTTT
CASSPRTTEGELFF
>.|.|TRBV10-3|TRBJ1-1
TGTGCCATCAGTATTGACAGAGAGAGGACTGAAGCTTTCTTT
CAISIDRERTEAFF
>.|.|TRBV10-2|TRBJ2-7
TGCGCCAGCAGTGAGTTGCGGGGCGTCGAGCAGTACTTC
CASSELRGVEQYF
>.|.|TRBV5-1|TRBJ1-3
TGCGCCAGCAGCTTGGAGGAGGCCGGAAACACCATATATTTT
CASSLEEAGNTIYF
>TRBD1|.|TRBV29-1|TRBJ2-7
TGCAGCGTTGGGGTGACAGGGGGCCCCTACGAGCAGTACTTC
CSVGVTGGPYEQYF
>.|.|TRBV14|TRBJ1-2
TGTGCCAGCAGCCAACGGTGGGGGGGCCTAGATGGCTACACCTTC
CASSQRWGGLDGYTF
>.|.|TRBV6-1|TRBJ1-5
TGTGCCAGCAGTGAGAGGGGGGGCTGGGAGCCCCAGCATTTT
CASSERGGWEPQHF
>.|.|TRBV12-5|TRBJ1-1
TGTGCTAGTGGTATCTCAGAAAAAGCTTTCTTT
CASGISEKAFF
>.|.|TRBV10-3|TRBJ2-1
TGTGCCATCAGTGCTTTAGGGACTTCTAACAATGAGCAGTTCTTC
CAISALGTSNNEQFF
>TRBD2|once|TRBV7-8|TRBJ2-1
TGTGCCAGCAGCTCCCTAACTAGCGGGAGGGCCCTCGATGAGCAGTTCTTC
CASSSLTSGRALDEQFF
>.|.|TRBV5-8|TRBJ2-3
TGTGCCAGCAGCCCTAGACTACAGCAGCAGTATTTT
CASSPRLQQQYF
>.|.|TRBV24-1|TRBJ2-2
TGTGCCACCAGTGACCCGGACAGCACCGGGGAGCTGTTTTTT
CATSDPDSTGELFF
>.|.|TRBV2|TRBJ2-7
TGTGCCAGCAGCCCATGGGTCGAGGACGAGCAGTACTTC
CASSPWVEDEQYF
>.|.|TRBV19|TRBJ2-1
TGTGCCAGTAGTAGGAGGGCAGTTTACAATGAGCAGTTCTTC
CASSRRAVYNEQFF
>TRBD2|few|TRBV5-5|TRBJ2-1
TGTGCCAGCAGCCAACTAGCGGGAGGGCCCAATGAGCAGTTCTTC
CASSQLAGGPNEQFF
>.|.|TRBV3-1/TRBV3-2|TRBJ2-7
TGTGCCAGCAGCCAAGAGGGCAGCTCCTACGAGCAGTACTTC
CASSQEGSSYEQYF
>.|once|TRBV27|TRBJ2-3
TGTGCCAGCAGTTTAATCCGGAGCACAGATACGCAGTATTTT
CASSLIRSTDTQYF
>.|.|TRBV6-5|TRBJ1-2
TGTGCCAGCAGTTACTCGAGTCGGACTCCCTATGGCTACACCTTC
CASSYSSRTPYGYTF
>TRBD2|.|TRBV5-8|TRBJ2-2
TGTGCCAGCAGCTCCTGGGGCGGGGGGGCCCCCGGGGAGCTGTTTTTT
CASSSWGGGAPGELFF
>.|.|TRBV19|TRBJ1-5
TGTGCCAGTAGTATCTTTTCGGGGGGATCCCAGCCCCAGCATTTT
CASSIFSGGSQPQHF
>TRBD1|once|TRBV6-5|TRBJ1-1
TGTGCCAGCAACGACAGGGGACTGTCGAACACTGAAGCTTTCTTT
CASNDRGLSNTEAFF
>.|.|TRBV29-1|TRBJ2-1
TGCAGCGTGCAGGGATCTGAGCAGTTCTTC
CSVQGSEQFF
>.|.|TRBV30|TRBJ2-7
TGTGCCTGGAGTGACTTGACAGGAACCTACGAGCAGTACTTC
CAWSDLTGTYEQYF
>.|.|TRBV7-3|TRBJ2-7
TGTGCCAGCAGCTTACCCGACAGAGCCTACGAGCAGTACTTC
CASSLPDRAYEQYF
>.|.|TRBV2|TRBJ2-3
TGTGCCAGCAGTGCCACAGGGTCTACGCAGTATTTT
CASSATGSTQYF
>.|.|TRBV5-5|TRBJ2-1
TGTGCCAGCAGCTTGCCTCACAATGAGCAGTTCTTC
CASSLPHNEQFF
>.|.|TRBV5-1|TRBJ1-1
TGCGCCAGCAGCACACCTCAGGGGAACACTGAAGCTTTCTTT
CASSTPQGNTEAFF
>.|.|TRBV30|TRBJ2-7
TGTGCCTGGCATTCGGGGGTAAGCTCCTACGAGCAGTACTTC
CAWHSGVSSYEQYF
>TRBD1|.|TRBV7-9|TRBJ2-5
TGTGCCAGCAGCCGGGGACAGGGGGCGTGGGAGACCCAGTACTTC
CASSRGQGAWETQYF
>TRBD1|.|TRBV19|TRBJ2-2
TGTGCCAGTAGTTTTCGAACGGGACAGGCGATTTCGGCCGGGGAGCTGTTTTTT
CASSFRTGQAISAGELFF
>.|.|TRBV15|TRBJ1-1
TGTGCCACCAGCAGGGGAGCGGGGGGGAACACTGAAGCTTTCTTT
CATSRGAGGNTEAFF
>.|.|TRBV2|TRBJ1-2
TGTGCCAGCAGTGAACGGGCAGACTATGACTACACCTTC
CASSERADYDYTF
>.|.|TRBV24-1|TRBJ2-1
TGTGCCACCAGTGAACCGGGTCCGGAGGGGTCTGAGCAGTTCTTC
CATSEPGPEGSEQFF